Listed below are T cell receptor beta chains from one sample, sequenced in a study of T-cell memory formation after mild COVID-19. TCRdb itself ran the 5' RACE reads through MiXCR, one entry per CDR3 protein. The sample consists of about 350,000 distinct CDR3 sequences, around 15% of them appearing once. The sequenced material came from PBMCs or a T cell subset sorted from them (not recorded which). The receptors were gathered from a man younger than 35 who had mild COVID-19 (a few samples of this study predate the infection). Cell type and time point are not known. CDR3s include the opening cysteine and the closing phenylalanine or tryptophan. The order of the fields is J gene, V gene, D gene, clone size, CDR3 protein, CDR3 DNA. A D gene is named only where the DNA matches it firmly. Clone size is given for some rows only: seen once, a few or many times, or a class if the clone is expanded.

TRBJ1-6,TRBV6-5,NA,few,CASSYSFAGGTGSPLHF,TGTGCCAGCAGTTATTCGTTCGCAGGAGGGACGGGATCACCCCTCCACTTT
TRBJ2-7,TRBV3-1,NA,few,CASSRGTMVYEQYF,TGTGCCAGCAGCCGCGGGACAATGGTCTACGAGCAGTACTTC
TRBJ2-1,TRBV2,TRBD2,NA,CASRNGLASYNEQFF,TGTGCCAGCAGGAATGGACTAGCGTCCTACAATGAGCAGTTCTTC
TRBJ1-3,TRBV18,TRBD1,few,CASSPDGQASGNTIYF,TGTGCCAGCTCACCGGATGGACAGGCCTCTGGAAACACCATATATTTT
TRBJ2-3,TRBV6-5,NA,few,CASSWSPRTDTQYF,TGTGCCAGCAGTTGGTCTCCACGCACAGATACGCAGTATTTT
TRBJ2-1,TRBV11-1,TRBD1,NA,CASSLEQGMLEQFF,TGTGCCAGCAGCTTGGAACAGGGGATGTTAGAGCAGTTCTTC
TRBJ2-7,TRBV29-1,TRBD1,NA,CSVSGTGLDEQYF,TGCAGCGTTTCCGGGACAGGGTTGGACGAGCAGTACTTC
TRBJ2-7,TRBV12-3/TRBV12-4,TRBD2,NA,CASTTGAGVSYEQYF,TGTGCCAGCACTACGGGAGCGGGGGTTTCCTACGAGCAGTACTTC
TRBJ1-1,TRBV7-9,NA,many,CASSLGGLNTEAFF,TGTGCCAGCAGCTTAGGAGGGCTCAACACTGAAGCTTTCTTT
TRBJ1-1,TRBV18,NA,few,CASSPGATNTEAFF,TGTGCCAGCTCACCAGGGGCCACGAACACTGAAGCTTTCTTT
TRBJ2-2,TRBV20-1,NA,few,CSALGPGELFF,TGCAGTGCCTTGGGTCCTGGGGAGCTGTTTTTT
TRBJ2-2,TRBV7-9,NA,NA,CASSASAVTGELFF,TGTGCCAGCAGCGCTTCGGCAGTCACCGGGGAGCTGTTTTTT
TRBJ1-1,TRBV20-1,NA,few,CSARAGAATEAFF,TGCAGTGCTAGAGCTGGGGCGGCCACTGAAGCTTTCTTT
TRBJ2-2,TRBV7-9,NA,many,CASTPRRQKNTGELFF,TGTGCCAGCACCCCGCGTAGGCAGAAGAACACCGGGGAGCTGTTTTTT
TRBJ2-7,TRBV5-1,NA,many,CASSILQGSGGEQYF,TGCGCCAGCAGCATCCTACAGGGTTCGGGTGGCGAGCAGTACTTC
TRBJ1-1,TRBV4-1,NA,few,CASSQVLRDDDTEAFF,TGCGCCAGCAGCCAAGTCTTACGTGATGATGACACTGAAGCTTTCTTT
TRBJ2-5,TRBV28,TRBD2,few,CASSGGLAGQETQYF,TGTGCCAGCAGTGGGGGGTTAGCGGGGCAAGAGACCCAGTACTTC
TRBJ1-1,TRBV3-1,NA,NA,CASSQAGRDEAFF,TGTGCCAGCAGCCAAGCGGGCAGGGATGAAGCTTTCTTT
TRBJ2-5,TRBV24-1,TRBD1,NA,CATSEGQSQETQYF,TGTGCCACCAGTGAGGGACAGTCCCAAGAGACCCAGTACTTC
TRBJ2-2,TRBV6-2/TRBV6-3,NA,NA,CASSWRGQLTLGGELFF,TGTGCCAGCAGTTGGCGGGGGCAACTCACCTTGGGCGGGGAGCTGTTTTTT
TRBJ2-7,TRBV16,NA,NA,CASTLRAEGYEQYF,TGTGCCAGCACCCTCCGGGCTGAGGGGTACGAGCAGTACTTC
TRBJ1-2,TRBV5-1,TRBD1,many,CASSLRGTANYGYTF,TGCGCCAGCAGCTTACGGGGGACAGCTAACTATGGCTACACCTTC
TRBJ2-5,TRBV2,NA,few,CASSARDFWYQETQYF,TGTGCCAGCAGTGCCCGGGACTTCTGGTACCAAGAGACCCAGTACTTC
TRBJ2-1,TRBV4-1,TRBD1,NA,CASSQETGYYNEQFF,TGCGCCAGCAGCCAAGAGACAGGGTATTACAATGAGCAGTTCTTC
TRBJ1-2,TRBV28,NA,few,CASRTQGPYGYTF,TGTGCCAGCAGAACACAGGGCCCCTATGGCTACACCTTC
TRBJ2-5,TRBV15,TRBD2,NA,CATSGHSGGASETQYF,TGTGCCACCAGCGGGCATAGCGGGGGGGCCTCAGAGACCCAGTACTTC
TRBJ2-3,TRBV30,TRBD2,few,CAWSVGLAALMDTQYF,TGTGCCTGGAGTGTTGGACTAGCGGCATTAATGGATACGCAGTATTTT
TRBJ1-2,TRBV28,NA,many,CASRWDIYGYTF,TGTGCCAGCAGGTGGGATATCTATGGCTACACCTTC
TRBJ1-6,TRBV5-5,TRBD1,few,CASSNTGANSYNSPLHF,TGTGCCAGCAGCAACACAGGGGCAAACTCCTATAATTCACCCCTCCACTTT
TRBJ2-1,TRBV6-2/TRBV6-3,TRBD2,many,CASSRAGRGEQFF,TGTGCCAGCAGTAGAGCGGGGCGGGGTGAGCAGTTCTTC
TRBJ1-1,TRBV4-1,TRBD1,NA,CASSLTETGGGEAFF,TGCGCCAGCAGCCTGACGGAGACAGGGGGGGGTGAAGCTTTCTTT
TRBJ1-5,TRBV28,NA,NA,CASSPGGVNQPQHF,TGTGCCAGCAGTCCCGGGGGGGTCAATCAGCCCCAGCATTTT
TRBJ2-1,TRBV6-2/TRBV6-3,TRBD2,NA,CASSYPLTLAGAYNEQFF,TGTGCCAGCAGTTACCCTCTCACACTAGCGGGGGCTTACAATGAGCAGTTCTTC
TRBJ2-2,TRBV5-1,NA,NA,CASSLGQGLATGELFF,TGCGCCAGCAGCTTGGGGCAGGGCTTGGCCACCGGGGAGCTGTTTTTT
TRBJ2-1,TRBV6-5,TRBD1,few,CASSPGTGIDEQFF,TGTGCCAGCAGTCCCGGGACAGGGATCGATGAGCAGTTCTTC
TRBJ1-1,TRBV6-2/TRBV6-3,NA,NA,CASSYGEDTEAFF,TGTGCCAGCAGTTACGGGGAGGACACTGAAGCTTTCTTT
TRBJ2-3,TRBV11-2,TRBD2,NA,CASSFVTSGASTDTQYF,TGTGCCAGCAGCTTTGTAACTAGCGGGGCAAGCACAGATACGCAGTATTTT